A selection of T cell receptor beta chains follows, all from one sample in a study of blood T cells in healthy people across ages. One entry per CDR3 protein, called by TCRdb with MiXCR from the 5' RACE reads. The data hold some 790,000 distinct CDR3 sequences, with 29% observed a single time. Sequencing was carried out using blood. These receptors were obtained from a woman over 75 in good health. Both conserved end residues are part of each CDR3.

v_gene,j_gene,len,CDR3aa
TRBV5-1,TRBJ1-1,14,CASSLAPMNTEAFF
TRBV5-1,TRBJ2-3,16,CASSLEGEFSTDTQYF
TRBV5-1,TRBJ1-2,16,CASSLEGWTNNYGYTF
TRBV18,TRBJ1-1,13,CASSPRVDTEAFF
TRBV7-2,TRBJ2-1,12,CASSPRWGEQFF
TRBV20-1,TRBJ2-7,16,CSAPGLAGGPPYEQYF
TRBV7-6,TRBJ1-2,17,CASSLFSGQGKNYGYTF
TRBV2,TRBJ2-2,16,CASSGTSGGVTGELFF
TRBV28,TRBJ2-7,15,CASSSYRGRRDEQYF
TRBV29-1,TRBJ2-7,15,CSVAGGAGLGYEQYF
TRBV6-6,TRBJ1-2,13,CASSYKGGYGYTF